This T cell receptor (beta chain) came from a study of T cell responses to AZD1222 COVID-19 vaccine. Study as a whole: Pooling of second doses given at about 4 or about 12 weeks was done. Study-level findings and limits: Two AZD1222 administrations were followed by greater Spike-specific TCR breadth and depth. Among the donors, most were white British and more were female, and clonal diversity was possibly underestimated.

To note about this clone: Antigen: not known.

Measured with immunoSEQ multiplex PCR; TCRdb has only the in-frame clones, and not every one. The repertoire holds 110,000 or so clones, around nine tenths seen once, with more than 15% in the top ten. In germline, CDR1 is MDHEN, CDR2 SYDVKM. This CDR3 comprises 13 residues. Trimming shortened V by 2 bases and J by 7 bases, and 12 bases separated the two germline ends. The input for sequencing was peripheral blood, taken on day 0 of AZD1222 vaccination. The chain has TRBV28 and TRBJ2-7; no clear D. The TCR sequence derives from an adult in good health. CDR3 amino acids: CASSLGREREQYF. DNA of the CDR3: TGTGCCAGCAGTTTAGGGCGAGAAAGGGAGCAGTACTTC.